This T cell receptor beta chain was recorded in a study of type 1 and type 2 diabetes patients. In the study overall: Magnetic bead positive selection isolated CD4+ or CD8+ T cells from PBMCs.

Genomic DNA was the PCR template. A primer set of 30 forward and 13 reverse primers amplified the CDR3. TCRdb called the multiplex PCR reads again in MiXCR, with one record for every CDR3 protein. This sample has some 250,000 distinct CDR3 sequences; more than 45% occur once, and the top ten carry roughly an eighth. Around 10 milliliters of peripheral blood were drawn from each donor. In its sample, this clonotype was seen a few times. Specimen: peripheral blood mononuclear cells (PBMCs). The receptor was isolated from a man younger than 30 with type 2 diabetes.

The CDR3 sequence: CSGRQTMNTEAFF. In DNA form, the CDR3 reads TGCAGCGGGCGACAGACAATGAACACTGAAGCTTTCTTT. The chain couples TRBV29-1 to TRBJ1-1; perhaps TRBD1 as D (5 bases). Trimming shortened V by 7 bases and J by 0 bases, and 12 bases separated the two germline ends. The germline V gene encodes CDR1 SQVTM and CDR2 ANQGSEA. The CDR3 has 13 residues.